This T cell receptor (beta chain) is from a study of shared clonotypes between healthy human individuals (dated by TCRdb to 2018 to 2021). Context from the whole study: A couple of women and a few men aged 18 to 49 years were included in the cohort. To estimate repertoire size and how much clonotypes are shared between individuals, the study performed deep sequencing of blood TCR repertoires from roughly five healthy adults. Per donor, leukapheresis produced somewhere between about 0.9 and 9.5 billion PBMCs. For each donor, CD4 naive and CD4 memory were each given three plates, CD8 naive was given two plates, and CD8 memory was given one plate. Libraries were prepared and TCR repertoires were sequenced by different laboratories using diverse techniques, in order to increase sequencing depth and limit assay-specific biases.

Using the deep immunoSEQ assay, multiplex PCR amplified TCR CDR3 regions from genomic DNA. For each cell subset, the extracted genomic DNA was distributed evenly across all wells of several immunoSEQ 96-well plates, and each plate served as one replicate. For sorted subsets, about 0.2 ug genomic DNA, equal to 30,000 to 35,000 T cell genomes, was loaded into each replicate PCR. The purified libraries were quantified using a Qubit 3.0 fluorometer, sized with a Bioanalyzer 2100, and then quantified again using the KAPA Library Quantification kit. Each immunoSEQ 96-well plate was sequenced on its own single-read 150-cycle Illumina NextSeq 550 flow cell. As for the original processing: Because the immunoSEQ output held only junctional sequences and lacked quality scores, the filtering could not match the filtering applied to full-length reads. To assign V/J genes and CDR3, sequences were annotated against IMGT germline references using PyIR, a Python wrapper for IgBLAST v1.9. Reads were filtered out if the reads had weak V/J assignments (E-value above 1e-6), no CDR3, stop codons, out-of-frame junctions, or ambiguous translated residues. V3J clonotypes were defined as sequences sharing an identical inferred V gene, J gene, and CDR3 amino acid sequence. Percentage overlap between repertoires was computed as shared unique clonotypes divided by the size of the smaller repertoire. Repertoire richness was assessed with RTK rarefaction, the Chao1 estimator, and Recon v2.1 estimates of unobserved clonotypes. Generation probabilities for all TCRbeta clonotypes obtained by the gDNA method from a few donors were computed using OLGA. In its TCRdb copy, this immuneACCESS table keeps in-frame sequences only and misses some clones. Where compared with another copy, unresolved V genes explain less than half of these, and the others have no known cause. V and J calls and clone size are given by that table; D and trimming were obtained from the DNA. Here the sample has hundreds of thousands of clones; roughly 98% occur a single time. The top ten constitute 0.25% to 0.35% of the sample.

CDR1 and CDR2 were assigned from the germline V gene as MDHEN and SYDVKM. Relative to germline, V is 9 bases shorter and J is 0 bases shorter, with 15 bases between their ends. From its cysteine to its phenylalanine, the CDR3 spans 15 amino acids. Of all the DNA, just the CDR3 is kept, 45 bases in frame from base 1. CD8 naive samples were CD45RO-negative cells positively selected for CCR7, giving a CD45RA+CCR7+ population that excluded TemRA cells. The donors were healthy, HIV-negative adults who had no recently reported acute infections or vaccinations. Only Caucasian adults living in Nashville, Tennessee, USA were represented among the donors. After blood collection by leukapheresis, PBMCs were isolated using Ficoll-Histopaque density gradient centrifugation and then cryopreserved in the vapor phase of liquid nitrogen. Analytical flow cytometry was used to check the purity and quantity of each magnetically sorted T cell population. Genomic DNA was isolated from every sorted fraction and measured by UV absorbance on a Nanodrop 2000c.

Overall study outcomes, separate from this receptor: Pairwise subsampling indicated that sequencing depth was expected to affect the degree of clonotype sharing among donors. Compared with non-shared clonotypes, clonotypes shared by all four sorted-subset donors had higher generation probabilities. Across a few donors, around 5.4% of naive CD4, roughly 3.4% of naive CD8, around 2.5% of memory CD4, and roughly 0.41% of memory CD8 clonotypes were shared. Because the study included only a small number of donors, the genetic and exposure-history diversity represented was limited. Even with the large sequencing depth, rarefaction of the sorted-subset datasets indicated that sequencing was incomplete. Only blood was sampled, and tissue TCR repertoires likely differ from those in blood. Estimated clonotype richness was generally larger for naive than for memory subsets.

To note about this clone: Which antigen it targets is not known. Base qualities were left out, and no much larger clone turns up one base away.

What was sequenced was naive CD8+ T cells sorted from blood. The cell subset or site label, as the study defines it: CD45RA+CCR7+. The source is a man aged 30 to 45 in good health. The receptor chain draws on TRBV28 and TRBJ2-1; the D gene is tentatively TRBD1 or TRBD2, each matching 6 bases. CDR3 protein: CASQRPGASYNEQFF. The nucleotides read TGTGCCAGTCAACGGCCGGGGGCCTCCTACAATGAGCAGTTCTTC.